A selection of T cell receptor beta chains follows, all from one sample in a study of shared clonotypes between healthy human individuals. Data came from immunoSEQ multiplex PCR; TCRdb stores just in-frame clones and leaves some out. The repertoire holds roughly 1,500,000 clones, with about 98.5% as singletons. Material for sequencing was naive CD4+ T cells sorted from blood. Every receptor here comes from a man aged 25 to 40 in good health. The CDR3 runs from the conserved cysteine through the conserved F or W. D genes are given only for firm matches. Expanded clones are given a class, and other clones once, few, many or no size at all.

clone_size d_call cdr3_length j_call v_call cdr3_nt cdr3_aa
- TRBD1 13 TRBJ1-1 TRBV4-3 TGCGCCAGCAGCTCGACAGGGAGGGCTGAAGCTTTCTTT CASSSTGRAEAFF
- TRBD2 14 TRBJ2-7 TRBV6-5 TGTGCCAGCAGTTACCTAGCGGGAGCCTCCGAGCAGTACTTC CASSYLAGASEQYF
- - 15 TRBJ1-1 TRBV5-1 TGCGCCAGCAGCTCTATAGGGGTAATGAACACTGAAGCTTTCTTT CASSSIGVMNTEAFF
- TRBD2 19 TRBJ2-7 TRBV7-2 TGTGCCAGCAGCTCCCTCGTAGGAACTAGCGGGAGGGCCGTGAACGAGCAGTACTTC CASSSLVGTSGRAVNEQYF
- - 11 TRBJ2-1 TRBV7-9 TGTGCCAGCAGCCTGACCGGTGAGCAGTTCTTC CASSLTGEQFF
once - 14 TRBJ2-2 TRBV7-3 TGTGCCAGCAGCTTTCGGACAGACACCGGGGAGCTGTTTTTT CASSFRTDTGELFF
- TRBD2 16 TRBJ2-5 TRBV19 TGTGCCAGTAGTATAGTGACTAGCGTACTTATGGAGACCCAGTACTTC CASSIVTSVLMETQYF
- - 13 TRBJ2-1 TRBV7-9 TGTGCCAGCAGCTTAGACTTCTACAATGAGCAGTTCTTC CASSLDFYNEQFF
once - 16 TRBJ2-3 TRBV18 TGTGCCAGCTCACCACCATCCAGAGCTAGCACAGATACGCAGTATTTT CASSPPSRASTDTQYF
- TRBD2 16 TRBJ2-3 TRBV10-3 TGTGCCATCAGTGATCTAGCGGGAGGGGGTCCAGATACGCAGTATTTT CAISDLAGGGPDTQYF
- TRBD2 15 TRBJ2-1 TRBV6-1 TGTGCCAGCATACTGACTAGCGGATGGTACAATGAGCAGTTCTTC CASILTSGWYNEQFF
- - 12 TRBJ2-1 TRBV28 TGTGCCAGCGCAGTTTGGGGCAATGAGCAGTTCTTC CASAVWGNEQFF
- - 14 TRBJ2-3 TRBV19 TGTGCCAGTAATACTAGGGCTGAAACAGATACGCAGTATTTT CASNTRAETDTQYF
- - 15 TRBJ2-1 TRBV5-1 TGCGCCAGCAGCTTGGCTCGACTTACGAACAATGAGCAGTTCTTC CASSLARLTNNEQFF
- TRBD2 15 TRBJ2-7 TRBV27 TGTGCCAGCAGTTACTCTAGCGGGAGTACGTACGAGCAGTACTTC CASSYSSGSTYEQYF
- TRBD1 13 TRBJ1-2 TRBV19 TGTGCCAGTAGTATCGGACAGGACTATGGCTACACCTTC CASSIGQDYGYTF